Each of the 19 T cell receptor beta chains below was sequenced from the same sample in a study of cytomegalovirus exposure and HLA in healthy donors (dated by TCRdb to 2017 to 2019). Libraries were built with the immunoSEQ multiplex PCR assay. For the multiplex PCR, a mixture combining 60 forward primers for TCR Vbeta segments and 13 reverse primers for TCR Jbeta segments was used. Drawn from immuneACCESS, this table holds only the in-frame rearrangements with V and J called that TCRdb kept. Clones are partly lost; checked studies trace under half to an unresolved V gene and leave the rest unexplained. The sample contains about 140,000 clones, around 77% of them found a single time. Of the sample, approximately 1% falls within the top ten clones. Sequencing input: PBMCs. These receptors came from a man aged 18 to 35 in good health and CMV-seronegative.

In DNA form, the CDR3 reads TGTGCCAGCAGTGTCCGGGGTCACCATGGCTACACCTTC. This translates into CASSVRGHHGYTF. This chain uses TRBV6-1 with TRBJ1-2; D is unresolved. This CDR3 has 13 amino acids. CDR1 is MNHNS and CDR2 is SASEGT in the germline V gene. The germline V and J ends were trimmed by 4 bases and 6 bases, with 12 bases remaining between them.

The chain carries TRBV30 and TRBJ2-1; D ambiguous. CDR1 and CDR2 (germline): GTSNPN, SVGIG (reference sequence). CDR3 length equals 13 residues. V was shortened by 0 bases and J by 11 bases, with 14 bases between the two germline ends. CDR3 DNA: TGTGCCTGGAGTGTACGCGTCAGCGAACAGCAGTTCTTC. Translating it yields CAWSVRVSEQQFF.

This clone has just a few counts. This chain joins TRBV6-6 and TRBJ1-5; no reliable D call. Deletions cut 0 bases from V and 5 bases from J, with 8 bases between. Per the germline V gene, CDR1 is MNHNY and CDR2 is SVGAGI (reference sequence). The CDR3 contains 14 residues. CDR3 region: CASSYSTADQPQHF. In DNA form, the CDR3 reads TGTGCCAGCAGTTACTCGACTGCTGATCAGCCCCAGCATTTT.

The chain has TRBV7-3 and TRBJ2-1; unclear D gene. CDR1 and CDR2 from the germline V gene are SGHTA and FQGTGA. V was pared by 1 base and J by 3 bases, with 4 bases between. CDR3 length: 13 amino acids. The CDR3 sequence: CASSLNNYNEQFF. The CDR3 coding sequence is TGTGCCAGCAGCTTAAACAACTACAATGAGCAGTTCTTC.

V gene TRBV6-6 combines with J gene TRBJ2-3, with 9 bases aligning to TRBD1. The germline V gene encodes CDR1 MNHNY and CDR2 SVGAGI (reference sequence). Trimming at V came to 6 bases and at J to 1 base, leaving 5 bases not matched to a gene. CDR3 length: 15 residues. In DNA form, the CDR3 reads TGTGCCAGCAGATCGTGGACAGGGGGCACAGATACGCAGTATTTT. Its translation is CASRSWTGGTDTQYF.

The chain is built from TRBV5-6 and TRBJ1-1; unclear D gene. The CDR3 totals 12 residues. CDR1 and CDR2 (germline): SGHDT, YYEEEE. The ends were cut back, 0 bases at V and 4 bases at J, with 4 bases in the middle. The DNA for the CDR3 is TGTGCCAGCAGCTTGGTATCCACTGAAGCTTTCTTT. Residues: CASSLVSTEAFF. Complete variable domain (other parts from reference TRBV5-6 and TRBJ1-1): DAGVTQSPTHLIKTRGQQVTLRCSPKSGHDTVSWYQQALGQGPQFIFQYYEEEERQRGNFPDRFSGHQFPNYSSELNVNALLLGDSALYLCASSLVSTEAFFGQGTRLTVV.

The CDR3 region is CASSLADNPGALETQYF. The CDR3 DNA sequence: TGTGCCAGCAGCTTAGCGGACAATCCGGGCGCGCTAGAGACCCAGTACTTC. This sequence joins TRBV7-6 and TRBJ2-5; D is possibly TRBD1 (5 bases). V lost 0 bases and J 4 bases, leaving 18 bases between the germline ends. This CDR3 comprises 17 residues. The germline gives CDR1 SGHVS, CDR2 FNYEAQ.

The V and J genes are TRBV9 and TRBJ2-7, with D perhaps TRBD2 (7 bases). The germline CDR1 and CDR2 sequences are SGDLS and YYNGEE. Trimming took 0 bases from V and 6 from J, leaving 13 bases between them. The CDR3 is 14 amino acids. CDR3 in amino acids: CASSVVEGGGEQYF. CDR3 DNA: TGTGCCAGCAGCGTAGTTGAGGGAGGGGGCGAGCAGTACTTC.

Worth noting for this clone: The sample contains more than one DNA sequence encoding this CDR3. J is TRBJ1-4 and V is TRBV6-5; TRBD1 might be the D (5 bases). Germline CDR1 MNHEY, CDR2 SVGAGI. The CDR3 is 14 amino acids. The ends were cut back, 4 bases at V and 8 bases at J, with 14 bases in the middle. CDR3 sequence (DNA): TGTGCCAGCAGTTCAGGCTTCCGGGGGGAAAAACTGTTTTTT. Translation: CASSSGFRGEKLFF.

The CDR3 bases are TGTGCCACCAGCACGGGGGCCTATAATTCACCCCTCCACTTT. Translated: CATSTGAYNSPLHF. The chain links TRBV15 to TRBJ1-6, with D perhaps TRBD1 (5 bases). V was clipped by 4 bases and J by 2 bases, with 6 bases between them. The CDR3 is made up of 14 amino acids. Looked up from germline, CDR1 is LNHNV and CDR2 is YYDKDF (reference sequence). The complete variable domain, with remaining parts taken from reference TRBV15 and TRBJ1-6, reads DAMVIQNPRYQVTQFGKPVTLSCSQTLNHNVMYWYQQKSSQAPKLLFHYYDKDFNNEADTPDNFQSRRPNTSFCFLDIRSPGLGDTAMYLCATSTGAYNSPLHFGNGTRLTVT.

The rearrangement joins TRBV5-5 to TRBJ2-7; the D gene is possibly TRBD1 (5 bases). The V end lost 4 bases, the J end lost 0 bases, and 14 bases lay between the germline ends. The CDR3 consists of 15 residues. CDR1 and CDR2 from the germline V gene are SGHKS and YYEKEE (reference sequence). In DNA, the CDR3 is TGTGCCAGCAGCCCCCTACAGGCCTACTCCTACGAGCAGTACTTC. It encodes CASSPLQAYSYEQYF.

V usage is TRBV18 and J usage is TRBJ2-7, with 8 bases identical to TRBD1. The CDR3 length is 15 residues. CDR1 and CDR2 from the germline V gene are KGHSH and LQKENI. J gave up 5 bases and V 6 bases, and 12 bases lay outside the gene matches. The CDR3 is CASSRIPGGVDEQYF. CDR3 coding DNA: TGTGCCAGCTCGCGCATACCAGGGGGCGTGGACGAGCAGTACTTC.

The chain joins TRBV5-4 to TRBJ2-3; D gene uncertain. V lost 4 bases, J lost 4 bases, and 13 bases lay in between. Germline V gene data show CDR1 as SGHNT and CDR2 as YYREEE (reference sequence). The CDR3 is 14 residues long. CDR3 loop: CASSPNGSPDTQYF. CDR3 coding DNA: TGTGCCAGCAGCCCCAACGGGTCCCCAGATACGCAGTATTTT.

This chain connects TRBV7-2 to TRBJ2-3; 10 nucleotides align to TRBD2. Germline V gives CDR1 SGHTA, CDR2 FQGNSA. The V gene end was trimmed by 5 bases and the J gene end by 6 bases; junction bases not matched to a gene: 14. The CDR3 totals 17 residues. The CDR3 DNA sequence: TGTGCCAGCAGCGTACTTAGCGGGGGGTCACAAGGGGATACGCAGTATTTT. It translates to CASSVLSGGSQGDTQYF.

V is TRBV7-2 and J is TRBJ2-5; 7 nucleotides align to TRBD1. CDR1 and CDR2 (germline): SGHTA, FQGNSA. This CDR3 contains 13 residues. J was trimmed by 5 bases and V by 6 bases; bases with no gene match: 6. The CDR3 loop is CASRDRSGETQYF. CDR3 in DNA: TGTGCCAGCAGGGACAGGTCGGGGGAGACCCAGTACTTC.

The chain links TRBV7-2 to TRBJ2-5; 9 positions match TRBD2. Germline lookup yields CDR1 SGHTA and CDR2 FQGNSA. The CDR3 length is 16 residues. The V gene end was trimmed by 1 base and the J gene end by 1 base; junction bases not matched to a gene: 4. CDR3 nucleotide sequence: TGTGCCAGCAGCTTAGGATCGACTAGCGGCCAAGAGACCCAGTACTTC. Protein product: CASSLGSTSGQETQYF.

V gene TRBV7-9 combines with J gene TRBJ1-2; maybe TRBD1 (6 bases). Germline CDR1 and CDR2: SEHNR and FQNEAQ (reference sequence). V shed 4 bases and J shed 2 bases, with 11 bases lying between them. The CDR3 is 14 amino acids. CDR3 residues: CASSSLRGNYGYTF. CDR3 DNA: TGTGCCAGCAGCTCCCTTAGGGGGAACTATGGCTACACCTTC.

This sequence joins TRBV4-3 and TRBJ1-5, with D maybe TRBD1 (5 bases). The CDR3 loop spans 15 amino acids. Trimming shortened V by 4 bases and J by 0 bases, and 10 bases separated the two germline ends. Per the germline V gene, CDR1 is LGHNA and CDR2 is YSLEER. CDR3 amino acids: CASSPDTNSNQPQHF. The CDR3 DNA follows: TGCGCCAGCAGCCCGGACACAAATAGCAATCAGCCCCAGCATTTT.

This rearrangement joins TRBV15 to TRBJ2-7; TRBD2 matches 7 bases. Germline V gene sequence: CDR1 LNHNV, CDR2 YYDKDF (reference sequence). The CDR3 has 14 amino acids. The trim removed 0 bases at V and 2 bases at J, leaving 1 base unmatched. This chain's CDR3 is CATSREAGTYEQYF. In DNA, the CDR3 is TGTGCCACCAGCAGAGAAGCGGGGACCTACGAGCAGTACTTC.